The 16 T cell receptor beta chains listed next were all sequenced from one sample in a study of cytomegalovirus exposure and HLA in healthy donors. The PCR contained 60 Vbeta and 13 Jbeta primers. Produced via immunoSEQ multiplex PCR; TCRdb's table is partial and in-frame only. Of 75,000 to 90,000 clones in the sample, 78% are singletons; the top ten hold around 6%. The sequenced material came from PBMCs. The receptors here all came from a male donor in good health and CMV-seropositive.

The count of this clone is one. The chain couples TRBV6-5 to TRBJ1-1; D is perhaps TRBD1 (5 bases). V lost 8 bases, J lost 1 base, and 14 bases lay in between. The CDR3 spans 14 residues. CDR1 is MNHEY, CDR2 SVGAGI, per germline. For the CDR3, the DNA is TGTGCCAGCCACCCAGGACACCAGAACACTGAAGCTTTCTTT. This translates into CASHPGHQNTEAFF.

This chain links TRBV2 with TRBJ2-1; tentative D call: TRBD2 (5 bases). The germline V gene encodes CDR1 SNHLY and CDR2 FYNNEI. This CDR3 contains 14 residues. The germline V and J ends were trimmed by 8 bases and 3 bases, with 14 bases remaining between them. CDR3 sequence: CASVPPGYYNEQFF. The CDR3 nucleotides are TGTGCCAGCGTACCTCCGGGGTACTACAATGAGCAGTTCTTC. Supplemented by reference TRBV2 and TRBJ2-1, the full variable domain reads EPEVTQTPSHQVTQMGQEVILRCVPISNHLYFYWYRQILGQKVEFLVSFYNNEISEKSEIFDDQFSVERPDGSNFTLKIRSTKLEDSAMYFCASVPPGYYNEQFFGPGTRLTVL.

This clone was detected only once. The chain links TRBV5-4 to TRBJ2-5, with TRBD1 identical over 7 bases. The CDR3 loop spans 13 amino acids. Germline CDR1 and CDR2: SGHNT and YYREEE (reference sequence). J gave up 4 bases and V 0 bases, and 0 bases lay outside the gene matches. Here the CDR3 reads CASSLDRGETQYF. Written as DNA, the CDR3 is TGTGCCAGCAGCTTGGACAGGGGAGAGACCCAGTACTTC.

This clone was found a few times. The rearrangement uses TRBV5-4 and TRBJ1-2, with a weak D call TRBD1 (6 bases). This CDR3 contains 13 residues. Trimming took off 3 bases at V and 6 bases at J, with 12 bases between the two ends. Germline CDR1 SGHNT, CDR2 YYREEE (reference sequence). The CDR3 spells CASSWGPGDGYTF. The CDR3 bases are TGTGCCAGCAGCTGGGGGCCAGGAGATGGCTACACCTTC. Looking up the rest from reference TRBV5-4 and TRBJ1-2 gives the full variable domain: ETGVTQSPTHLIKTRGQQVTLRCSSQSGHNTVSWYQQALGQGPQFIFQYYREEENGRGNFPPRFSGLQFPNYSSELNVNALELDDSALYLCASSWGPGDGYTFGSGTRLTVV.

V and J are TRBV28 and TRBJ2-7, with D uncertain. CDR1 and CDR2 from the germline V gene are MDHEN and SYDVKM. The CDR3 extends over 14 amino acids. Trimming removed 9 bases at V and 1 base at J, with 16 bases between. The CDR3 DNA reads as TGTGCCAGTCTAAGCCCCTCAAATTCCTACGAGCAGTACTTC. Its protein is CASLSPSNSYEQYF.

The CDR3, as DNA: TGTGCCAGCAGCTTGGGGACTACCTCAGGACAAGAGACCCAGTACTTC. This sequence encodes CASSLGTTSGQETQYF. The chain carries TRBV5-4 and TRBJ2-5; D is possibly TRBD2 (6 bases). Germline-derived CDR1 and CDR2 are SGHNT and YYREEE (reference sequence). The V end lost 0 bases, the J end lost 2 bases, and 14 bases lay between the germline ends. The CDR3 is 16 amino acids.

J is TRBJ1-4 and V is TRBV6-6; perhaps TRBD1 as D (6 bases). CDR3 length: 14 residues. Trimming took off 2 bases at V and 12 bases at J, with 16 bases between the two ends. Germline V gene lookup returns CDR1 MNHNY and CDR2 SVGAGI (reference sequence). CDR3 protein: CASSYIAGAGELFF. The CDR3 region has the DNA TGTGCCAGCAGTTACATCGCAGGGGCCGGAGAACTGTTTTTT.

The chain couples TRBV19 to TRBJ1-2, with TRBD1 matching 11 bases. This CDR3 is built from 23 residues. Trimming at V came to 5 bases and at J to 2 bases, leaving 28 bases not matched to a gene. Germline V gene sequence: CDR1 LNHDA, CDR2 SQIVND (reference sequence). The CDR3 DNA sequence: TGTGCCAGTAGTCCCAGAGGCCCCGGACAGGGGGCGAAGCTTGAGCACGCAAACTATGGCTACACCTTC. It codes for CASSPRGPGQGAKLEHANYGYTF.

The J gene is TRBJ2-3, the V gene TRBV7-2; D perhaps matches TRBD1 (5 bases). The V gene's germline CDR1 is SGHTA and CDR2 FQGNSA. The CDR3 is 15 amino acids. Trimming cost V 3 bases and J 0 bases, with 10 bases left between them. DNA of the CDR3: TGTGCCAGCAGCTTTGACAGCGCCAGCACAGATACGCAGTATTTT. It specifies CASSFDSASTDTQYF.

The DNA of the CDR3 is TGTGCCAGTAGTAGAGACAGGGCTGGCTACACCTTC. Translating gives CASSRDRAGYTF. The rearrangement uses TRBV19 and TRBJ1-2, with TRBD1 matching over 7 bases. J was trimmed by 7 bases and V by 4 bases; bases with no gene match: 3. The CDR3 is 12 amino acids. Germline V CDR1 and CDR2: LNHDA, SQIVND (reference sequence).

This clone was counted a single time. The chain has TRBV7-2 and TRBJ2-4; D unclear. Germline CDR1 reads SGHTA; CDR2 reads FQGNSA. The length of the CDR3 is 15 residues. V was trimmed by 5 bases and J by 2 bases, leaving 13 bases between them. The CDR3 coding sequence is TGTGCCAGCAGCGCGCCGGGTGAATCCAAAAACATTCAGTACTTC. This encodes CASSAPGESKNIQYF. The whole variable domain, remainder taken from reference TRBV7-2 and TRBJ2-4, is GAGVSQSPSNKVTEKGKDVELRCDPISGHTALYWYRQSLGQGLEFLIYFQGNSAPDKSGLPSDRFSAERTGGSVSTLTIQRTQQEDSAVYLCASSAPGESKNIQYFGAGTRLSVL.

The chain carries TRBV5-6 and TRBJ2-3; the match to TRBD2 covers 7 bases. CDR1 is SGHDT and CDR2 is YYEEEE in the germline V gene. The CDR3 runs to 15 residues. J lost 4 bases, V lost 0 bases, and 5 bases had no gene match. CDR3 residues: CASSLGGRASDTQYF. As DNA, the CDR3 is TGTGCCAGCAGCTTGGGTGGGAGGGCCTCAGATACGCAGTATTTT.

This sequence joins TRBV25-1 and TRBJ2-2; 7 bases map to TRBD2. Germline V lookup: CDR1 MGHDK, CDR2 SYGVNS. This CDR3 has 15 amino acids. The V gene end was trimmed by 2 bases and the J gene end by 6 bases; junction bases not matched to a gene: 6. The CDR3 DNA follows: TGTGCCAGCAGTGAAAGGCGGGAGAGCGCCGGGGAGCTGTTTTTT. Translated: CASSERRESAGELFF. Drawing the rest from reference TRBV25-1 and TRBJ2-2, the complete variable domain is EADIYQTPRYLVIGTGKKITLECSQTMGHDKMYWYQQDPGMELHLIHYSYGVNSTEKGDLSSESTVSRIRTEHFPLTLESARPSHTSQYLCASSERRESAGELFFGEGSRLTVL.

This clone was counted between two and nine times. The V and J genes are TRBV7-8 and TRBJ2-1; a weak D match, TRBD2 (5 bases). This CDR3 contains 16 residues. V was trimmed by 2 bases and J by 4 bases, leaving 15 bases between them. CDR1 is SGHVS, CDR2 FQNEAQ, per germline. In DNA, the CDR3 is TGTGCCAGCAGCTTACTCCGGGGTATACTTTACAATGAGCAGTTCTTC. This codes for CASSLLRGILYNEQFF.

The gene calls are TRBV2 and TRBJ2-3; a possible D gene is TRBD1 (6 bases). The CDR3 totals 13 residues. Germline-derived CDR1 and CDR2 are SNHLY and FYNNEI. Trimming took off 8 bases at V and 5 bases at J, with 14 bases between the two ends. The CDR3 sequence: CASLGGSQDTQYF. As DNA, the CDR3 is TGTGCCAGCCTTGGGGGCAGTCAAGATACGCAGTATTTT.

V is TRBV7-9 and J is TRBJ2-7; D unresolved. Germline V gene sequence: CDR1 SEHNR, CDR2 FQNEAQ (reference sequence). The CDR3 has 11 amino acids. Deletions cut 5 bases from V and 3 bases from J, with 5 bases between. The CDR3 DNA reads as TGTGCCAGCAGCCTTTACTACGAGCAGTACTTC. Encoded protein: CASSLYYEQYF.